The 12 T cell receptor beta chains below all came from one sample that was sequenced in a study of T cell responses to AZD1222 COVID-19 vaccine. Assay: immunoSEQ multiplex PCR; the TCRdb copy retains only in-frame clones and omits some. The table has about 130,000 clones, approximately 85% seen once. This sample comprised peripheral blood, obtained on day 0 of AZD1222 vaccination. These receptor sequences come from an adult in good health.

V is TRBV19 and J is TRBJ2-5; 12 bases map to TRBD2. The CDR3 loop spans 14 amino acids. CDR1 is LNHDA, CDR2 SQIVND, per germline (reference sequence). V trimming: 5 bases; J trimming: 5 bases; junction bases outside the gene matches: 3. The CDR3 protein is CASSWTSGTETQYF. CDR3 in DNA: TGTGCCAGTAGTTGGACTAGCGGGACGGAGACCCAGTACTTC.

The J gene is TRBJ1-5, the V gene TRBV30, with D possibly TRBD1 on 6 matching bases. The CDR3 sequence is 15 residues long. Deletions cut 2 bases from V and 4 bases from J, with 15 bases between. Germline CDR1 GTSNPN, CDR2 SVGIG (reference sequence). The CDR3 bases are TGTGCCTGGAGTCGGGACATCGGAGGAAATCAGCCCCAGCATTTT. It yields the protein CAWSRDIGGNQPQHF.

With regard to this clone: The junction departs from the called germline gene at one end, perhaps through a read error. The CDR3 reads CASSPTGLAGGLFF. The CDR3 DNA follows: TGTGCCAGCAGCCCTACGGGACTAGCGGGAGGGCTGTTCTTC. The rearrangement joins TRBV7-3 to TRBJ2-7; 16 bases are a match to TRBD2. The CDR3 length is 14 residues. Germline V lookup: CDR1 SGHTA, CDR2 FQGTGA.

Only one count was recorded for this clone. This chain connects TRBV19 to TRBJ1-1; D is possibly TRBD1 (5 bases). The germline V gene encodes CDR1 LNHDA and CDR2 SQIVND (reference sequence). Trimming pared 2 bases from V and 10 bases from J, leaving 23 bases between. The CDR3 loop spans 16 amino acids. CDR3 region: CASSILLGQGGSRAFF. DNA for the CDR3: TGTGCCAGTAGTATATTACTCGGGCAGGGAGGTAGTCGAGCTTTCTTT.

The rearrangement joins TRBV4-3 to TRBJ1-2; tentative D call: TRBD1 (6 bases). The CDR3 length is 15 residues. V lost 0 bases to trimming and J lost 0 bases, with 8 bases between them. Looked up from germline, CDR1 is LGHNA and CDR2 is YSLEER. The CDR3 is CASSQEQGANYGYTF. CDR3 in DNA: TGCGCCAGCAGCCAAGAACAGGGAGCTAACTATGGCTACACCTTC.

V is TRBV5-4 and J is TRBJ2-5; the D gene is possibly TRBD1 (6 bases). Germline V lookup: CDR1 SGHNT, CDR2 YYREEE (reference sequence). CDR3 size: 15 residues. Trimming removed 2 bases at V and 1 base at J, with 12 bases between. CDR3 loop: CASSFRGGGQETQYF. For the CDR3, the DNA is TGTGCCAGCAGCTTTCGTGGGGGCGGCCAAGAGACCCAGTACTTC.

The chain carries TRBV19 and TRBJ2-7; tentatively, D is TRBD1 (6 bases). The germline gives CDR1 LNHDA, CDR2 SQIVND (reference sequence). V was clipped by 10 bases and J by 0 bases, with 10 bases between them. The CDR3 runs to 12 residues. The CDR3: CATRDNSYEQYF. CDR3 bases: TGTGCCACAAGGGACAACTCCTACGAGCAGTACTTC.

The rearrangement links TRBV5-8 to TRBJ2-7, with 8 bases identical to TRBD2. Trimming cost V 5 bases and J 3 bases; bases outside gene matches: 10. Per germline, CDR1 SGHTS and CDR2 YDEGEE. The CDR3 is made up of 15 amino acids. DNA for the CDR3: TGTGCCAGCAGTTTAGCGGGAATGGGGCTCTACGAGCAGTACTTC. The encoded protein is CASSLAGMGLYEQYF.

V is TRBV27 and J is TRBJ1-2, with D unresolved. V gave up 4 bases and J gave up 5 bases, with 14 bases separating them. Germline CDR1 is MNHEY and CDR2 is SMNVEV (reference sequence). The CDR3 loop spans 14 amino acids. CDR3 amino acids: CASSSVAVPYGYTF. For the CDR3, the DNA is TGTGCCAGCAGTTCGGTGGCCGTTCCTTATGGCTACACCTTC.

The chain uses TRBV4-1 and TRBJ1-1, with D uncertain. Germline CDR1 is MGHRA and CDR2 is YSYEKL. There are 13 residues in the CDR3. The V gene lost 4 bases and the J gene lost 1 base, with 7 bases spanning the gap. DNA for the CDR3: TGCGCCAGCAGCCCTCGACAGAACACTGAAGCTTTCTTT. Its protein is CASSPRQNTEAFF.

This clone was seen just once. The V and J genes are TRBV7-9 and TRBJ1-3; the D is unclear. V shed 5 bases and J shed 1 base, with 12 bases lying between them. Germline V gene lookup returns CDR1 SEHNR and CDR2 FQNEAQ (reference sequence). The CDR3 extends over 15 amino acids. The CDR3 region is CASSPTRNSGNTIYF. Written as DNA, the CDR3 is TGTGCCAGCAGCCCGACAAGAAATTCTGGAAACACCATATATTTT.

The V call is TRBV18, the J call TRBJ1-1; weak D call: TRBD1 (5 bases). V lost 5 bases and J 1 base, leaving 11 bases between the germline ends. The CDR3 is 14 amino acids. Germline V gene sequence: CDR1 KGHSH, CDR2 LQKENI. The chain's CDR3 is CASSGRTGNTEAFF. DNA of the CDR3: TGTGCCAGCTCAGGTCGTACAGGGAACACTGAAGCTTTCTTT.